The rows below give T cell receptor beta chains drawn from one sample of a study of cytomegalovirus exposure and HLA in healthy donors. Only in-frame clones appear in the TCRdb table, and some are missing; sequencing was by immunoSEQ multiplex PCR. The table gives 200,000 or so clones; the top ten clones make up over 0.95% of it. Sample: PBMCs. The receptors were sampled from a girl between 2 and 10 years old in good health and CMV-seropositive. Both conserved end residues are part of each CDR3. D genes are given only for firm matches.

CDR3 protein: CASSPVQGVADTQYF
CDR3 DNA: TGTGCCAGCTCACCAGTCCAGGGTGTGGCAGATACGCAGTATTTT
D gene: NA
V gene: TRBV18
J gene: TRBJ2-3

CDR3 protein: CASSSGTSLTYSTDTQYF
CDR3 DNA: TGTGCCAGCAGTTCCGGGACAAGCCTTACGTATAGCACAGATACGCAGTATTTT
D gene: NA
V gene: TRBV5-6
J gene: TRBJ2-3

CDR3 protein: CAIQDRVRGYTF
CDR3 DNA: TGTGCCATTCAGGACAGGGTTAGGGGCTACACCTTC
D gene: TRBD1
V gene: TRBV28
J gene: TRBJ1-2

CDR3 protein: CASSTNTGELFF
CDR3 DNA: TGTGCCAGCAGTACTAACACCGGGGAGCTGTTTTTT
D gene: NA
V gene: TRBV6-5
J gene: TRBJ2-2

CDR3 protein: CASSPPTGSYEQYF
CDR3 DNA: TGTGCCAGCAGTCCCCCGACAGGGTCCTACGAGCAGTACTTC
D gene: TRBD1
V gene: TRBV28
J gene: TRBJ2-7

CDR3 protein: CASSGLAGANEQFF
CDR3 DNA: TGTGCCAGCAGTGGACTAGCGGGAGCGAATGAGCAGTTCTTC
D gene: TRBD2
V gene: TRBV27
J gene: TRBJ2-1

CDR3 protein: CASRKSGTYEQYF
CDR3 DNA: TGTGCCAGTAGGAAGAGCGGGACTTACGAGCAGTACTTC
D gene: TRBD2
V gene: TRBV19
J gene: TRBJ2-7

CDR3 protein: CASRREVAVYPYEQYF
CDR3 DNA: TGTGCCAGCAGGCGAGAGGTAGCGGTATACCCCTACGAGCAGTACTTC
D gene: NA
V gene: TRBV27
J gene: TRBJ2-7

CDR3 protein: CASSILGGSSYEQYF
CDR3 DNA: TGTGCCAGTAGTATTCTCGGCGGGAGCTCCTACGAGCAGTACTTC
D gene: TRBD2
V gene: TRBV19
J gene: TRBJ2-7

CDR3 protein: CASSLGGRGSGAFF
CDR3 DNA: TGTGCCAGCAGTTTAGGGGGGCGGGGGAGCGGAGCTTTCTTT
D gene: NA
V gene: TRBV28
J gene: TRBJ1-1

CDR3 protein: CASNGGRELTDTQYF
CDR3 DNA: TGTGCCAGTAACGGAGGGCGGGAGCTCACAGATACGCAGTATTTT
D gene: TRBD2
V gene: TRBV5-6
J gene: TRBJ2-3

CDR3 protein: CASSPVAGEGYTF
CDR3 DNA: TGTGCCAGCTCACCAGTGGCAGGGGAAGGCTACACCTTC
D gene: NA
V gene: TRBV18
J gene: TRBJ1-2

CDR3 protein: CASSGGLAGVHEQFF
CDR3 DNA: TGTGCCAGCAGCGGAGGACTAGCGGGAGTACACGAGCAGTTCTTC
D gene: TRBD2
V gene: TRBV7-3
J gene: TRBJ2-1

CDR3 protein: CASSGGLLAGRSYEQYF
CDR3 DNA: TGTGCCAGCAGTGGAGGACTACTAGCGGGGAGATCCTACGAGCAGTACTTC
D gene: TRBD2
V gene: TRBV2
J gene: TRBJ2-7

CDR3 protein: CASSAGYRGQADTQYF
CDR3 DNA: TGTGCCAGCAGTGCTGGATACAGGGGGCAGGCAGATACGCAGTATTTT
D gene: TRBD1
V gene: TRBV2
J gene: TRBJ2-3

CDR3 protein: CASSAREGTQYF
CDR3 DNA: TGTGCCAGCAGTGCACGAGAGGGTACGCAGTATTTT
D gene: NA
V gene: TRBV2
J gene: TRBJ2-3